This T cell receptor (beta chain) was sequenced for a study of OX40 agonist ivuxolimab in advanced cancers. A note on the overall study: Ivuxolimab was an agonistic, fully human IgG2 monoclonal antibody directed against OX40 (CD134), a costimulatory receptor. Intravenous ivuxolimab was administered to patients every 2 weeks at six dose levels: 0.01, 0.1, 0.3, 1.5, 3 and 10 mg/kg. The monotherapy dose-escalation portion (N ≈ 50 patients) of the phase I ivuxolimab trial is reported in the paper. A male proportion of roughly 80% and a mean age of roughly 58 years, ranging from 23 to 79, were recorded for the dose-escalation cohort. Partial responses occurred in three dose-escalation patients: two with cutaneous melanoma and one with hepatocellular carcinoma. Among the approximately 54 dose-escalation patients, some 20 had hepatocellular carcinoma, around 15 melanoma, 9 renal cell carcinoma and 9 head and neck cancer. Prior anti-PD-1, anti-PD-L1 or anti-CTLA-4 therapy was permitted, and checkpoint inhibitors had been received by around 40% of dose-escalation patients. Peripheral TCRbeta sequencing was intended to test whether TCR sequence diversity was altered and clonal T-cell expansion was caused by ivuxolimab.

The trial excluded patients who had a history of autoimmune disease or were on systemic immunosuppression. In every dose cohort, peripheral blood was drawn for TCR sequencing at baseline, cycle 4 day 1, and cycle 7 day 1. Samples were obtained from an open-label, multicenter, first-in-human phase I dose-escalation trial of ivuxolimab. Adults with locally advanced or metastatic melanoma, renal cell, hepatocellular, or head and neck squamous cell carcinoma were enrolled in the trial. Before TCR sequencing, CD4+ T cells and CD8+ T cells were sorted from peripheral blood as separate populations. To sequence the TCRbeta CDR3 region, genomic DNA was isolated from the sorted cells. TCRbeta CDR3 regions were sequenced using the immunoSEQ Assay. Sourced from immuneACCESS, this table was stored by TCRdb with only in-frame sequences that have V and J called. A share of the clones is absent; for the studies checked, an unresolved V gene accounts for under half, and the remainder has no known explanation. The sample yields 50,000 to 70,000 clones; around 80% were counted once. Roughly 2.1% of the sample rests with the top ten.

A remark on this clone: The clone's antigen remains unknown. No much larger clone is present one base from it, and per-base qualities are unavailable.

Results and caveats for the whole study, not just this receptor: After ivuxolimab, expanded clones were on average more numerous among CD8+ T cells than among CD4+ T cells. Which antigens the clonally expanded peripheral T cells were specific for was not determined. Clonal expansion of both CD4+ and CD8+ blood T cells was observed from baseline to week 6 at doses 0.1 to 3.0 mg/kg. Low levels of normalized T-cell clonal expansion were also shown by some nonresponding patients. In partial responders in the 0.1-3.0 mg/kg groups, normalized peripheral clonal expansion was found to be among the lowest, especially among CD8+ T cells.

CDR3 length: 15 amino acids, cysteine to phenylalanine. Only the CDR3 DNA is retained, 45 bases long and in frame from the first base. The V and J ends are trimmed by 3 bases and 6 bases, leaving 16 bases between them. CDR1 is given as SGDLS and CDR2 as YYNGEE, both from the germline V gene. This chain is built from TRBV9 and TRBJ2-1, with TRBD2 as a weak D call on 7 bases. The sequences come from CD4+ or CD8+ T cells sorted from blood, collected in a trial of the OX40 agonist ivuxolimab. The receptor was derived from an adult with an advanced solid tumor such as melanoma, head and neck, liver or kidney cancer. The CDR3 protein sequence reads: CASSATGRAGNEQFF. At the DNA level, the sequence is TGTGCCAGCAGCGCCACAGGGAGGGCGGGCAATGAGCAGTTCTTC.